A selection of T cell receptor beta chains follows, all from one sample in a study of shared clonotypes between healthy human individuals. Clones were sequenced by immunoSEQ multiplex PCR, and TCRdb holds only the in-frame ones, with some missing. The table includes over a million clones, around 78% detected once. Sequenced material: memory CD4+ T cells from PBMCs. The origin of the receptors is a man aged 18 to 29 in good health. Some clones in this sample may be carry-over from other donors' samples. Each CDR3 is given without its conserved first and last residue.

>TRBV5-8|TRBJ1-1
ASSFYGGATTEAF
>TRBV5-1|TRBJ1-1
ASRFRWANTEAF
>TRBV19|TRBJ2-2
ASSLWAGANTGELF
>TRBV2|TRBJ2-7
ASSEQGPLYEQY
>TRBV29-1|TRBJ1-2
SVGDSNTANYGYT
>TRBV9|TRBJ1-1
ASSVEPMSTEAF
>TRBV19|TRBJ2-2
ASSGGRGTGELF
>TRBV30|TRBJ1-2
AWAQGLYGYT
>TRBV2|TRBJ2-1
ASSYEDRSYNEQF
>TRBV28|TRBJ1-1
ASNPAGGGNTEAF
>TRBV7-2|TRBJ2-7
ASSFGTGLRGQY
>TRBV7-9|TRBJ1-1
ASSLSVALEAF
>TRBV30|TRBJ2-3
AWSVKWADTQY
>TRBV5-4|TRBJ2-3
ASSSGLAGGRDTQY
>TRBV6-1|TRBJ2-5
ASSETTGGGWETQY
>TRBV11-2|TRBJ1-1
ASSFFSSQSF
>TRBV7-9|TRBJ2-5
ASSYRGASSETQY
>TRBV19|TRBJ2-3
ASSVRVAGTPGTQY
>TRBV5-1|TRBJ1-2
ASSSDAQGYYGYT
>TRBV7-9|TRBJ2-1
ASSFRDRANEQF
>TRBV18|TRBJ1-1
ASSHYRAGRDTEAF
>TRBV15|TRBJ2-7
ATSELTGTGGVEQY
>TRBV10-3|TRBJ1-1
AIRSTGGATEAF
>TRBV20-1|TRBJ2-5
SAGTGQTQY
>TRBV18|TRBJ1-4
ASSPPGVTNEKLF
>TRBV11-1|TRBJ2-7
ASSSRTGTHEQY
>TRBV7-3|TRBJ1-3
ASSSGQGNTIY
>TRBV5-6|TRBJ1-2
ASSVKGTALYGYT
>TRBV29-1|TRBJ1-3
SVEGGGNTIY
>TRBV7-9|TRBJ1-3
ASSFQGSGNTIY
>TRBV5-1|TRBJ2-4
ASSLSLGNIQY
>TRBV29-1|TRBJ1-2
SVEDGQRAYGYT